This T cell receptor beta chain was identified in a study of blood T cell repertoires in COVID-19. Trimming removed 3 bases at V and 1 base at J, with 11 bases between. There are 14 residues in the CDR3. CDR1 SGHNT and CDR2 YYREEE come from the germline V gene (reference sequence). Some clones are missing from TCRdb's copy, which holds only in-frame ones; the method was immunoSEQ multiplex PCR. The sample shows some 50,000 clones, 85% to 90% of them seen only once. Material: peripheral blood. The chain links TRBV5-4 to TRBJ2-7; possible D gene TRBD1, 6 bases. The sequence derives from a man aged 50 to 59 with acute or convalescent COVID-19. CDR3 residues: CASSSHRDSYEQYF. CDR3 nucleotide sequence: TGTGCCAGCAGCTCCCACAGGGATTCCTACGAGCAGTACTTC. Variable domain in full (rest from reference TRBV5-4 and TRBJ2-7): ETGVTQSPTHLIKTRGQQVTLRCSSQSGHNTVSWYQQALGQGPQFIFQYYREEENGRGNFPPRFSGLQFPNYSSELNVNALELDDSALYLCASSSHRDSYEQYFGPGTRLTVT.